This T cell receptor beta chain appears in the sequencing data of a study of blood T cell repertoires in COVID-19. The J segment lost 5 bases and the V segment lost 3 bases, leaving 9 bases of the junction unmatched. Germline lookup yields CDR1 SEHNR and CDR2 FQNEAQ (reference sequence). The CDR3 totals 16 residues. The data were produced by immunoSEQ multiplex PCR, yet TCRdb's version contains in-frame clones alone and is incomplete. The sample lists 230,000 or so clones, approximately 88% occurring once. The sequencing input was PBMCs or T cells enriched from blood (not recorded which). The sequence derives from a woman aged 35 to 49 with acute COVID-19. The chain combines TRBV7-9 with TRBJ2-5; TRBD2 matches 10 bases. The CDR3 spells CASSFALAGEGETQYF. The CDR3, as DNA: TGTGCCAGCAGCTTTGCTCTAGCGGGAGAAGGTGAGACCCAGTACTTC. Looking up the rest from reference TRBV7-9 and TRBJ2-5 gives the full variable domain: DTGVSQNPRHKITKRGQNVTFRCDPISEHNRLYWYRQTLGQGPEFLTYFQNEAQLEKSRLLSDRFSAERPKGSFSTLEIQRTEQGDSAMYLCASSFALAGEGETQYFGPGTRLLVL.